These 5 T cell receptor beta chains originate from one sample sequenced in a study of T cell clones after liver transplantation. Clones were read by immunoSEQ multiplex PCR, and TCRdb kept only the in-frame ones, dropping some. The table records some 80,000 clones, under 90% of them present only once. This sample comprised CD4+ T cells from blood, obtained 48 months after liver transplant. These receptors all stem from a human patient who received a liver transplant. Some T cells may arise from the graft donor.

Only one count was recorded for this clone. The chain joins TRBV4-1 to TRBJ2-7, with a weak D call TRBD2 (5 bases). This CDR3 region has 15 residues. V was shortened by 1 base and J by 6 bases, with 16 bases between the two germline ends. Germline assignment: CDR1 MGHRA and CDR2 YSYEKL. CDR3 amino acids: CASSQGRAARGEQYF. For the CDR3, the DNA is TGCGCCAGCAGCCAAGGAAGGGCGGCCCGGGGCGAGCAGTACTTC.

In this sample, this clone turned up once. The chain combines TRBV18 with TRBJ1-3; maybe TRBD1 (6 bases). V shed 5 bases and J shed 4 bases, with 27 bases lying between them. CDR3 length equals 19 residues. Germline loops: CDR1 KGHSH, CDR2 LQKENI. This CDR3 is CASSTGATSTRDTGNTIYF. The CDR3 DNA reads TGTGCCAGCTCAACGGGCGCGACTTCTACCCGGGACACAGGAAACACCATATATTTT.

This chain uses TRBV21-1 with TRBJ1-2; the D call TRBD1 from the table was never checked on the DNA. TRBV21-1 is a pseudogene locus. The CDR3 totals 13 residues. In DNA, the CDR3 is TGTGCCAGCAGCAAACACAGAAACTATGGCTACACCTTC. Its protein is CASSKHRNYGYTF.

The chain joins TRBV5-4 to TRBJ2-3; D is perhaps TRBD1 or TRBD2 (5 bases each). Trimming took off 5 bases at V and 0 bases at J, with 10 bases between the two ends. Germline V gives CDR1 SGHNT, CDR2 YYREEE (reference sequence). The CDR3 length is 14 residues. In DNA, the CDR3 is TGTGCCAGCAGTTATCGGGACAGCACAGATACGCAGTATTTT. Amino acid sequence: CASSYRDSTDTQYF.

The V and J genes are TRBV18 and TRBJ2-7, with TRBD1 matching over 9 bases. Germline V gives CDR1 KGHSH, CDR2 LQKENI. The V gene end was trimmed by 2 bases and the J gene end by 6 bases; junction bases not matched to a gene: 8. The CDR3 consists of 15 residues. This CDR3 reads CASSPVPGQGGEQYF. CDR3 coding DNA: TGTGCCAGCTCACCAGTCCCGGGACAGGGCGGCGAGCAGTACTTC.